The 9 T cell receptor beta chains in this list originate from one sample, sequenced in a study of cytomegalovirus exposure and HLA in healthy donors. The primer mix had 60 Vbeta and 13 Jbeta primers. The table came from immunoSEQ multiplex PCR; TCRdb's copy has only in-frame clones and leaves some out. The sample includes around 210,000 clones, 70% to 80% of them seen just once. Material: PBMCs. These TCRs come from a woman in her thirties in good health and CMV-seronegative.

The rearrangement joins TRBV19 to TRBJ1-2; the D gene is possibly TRBD1 (5 bases). Germline V gives CDR1 LNHDA, CDR2 SQIVND (reference sequence). The CDR3 spans 13 residues. V lost 7 bases to trimming and J lost 2 bases, with 11 bases between them. CDR3 in amino acids: CASIRTPNYGYTF. CDR3 bases: TGTGCCAGTATTCGGACACCCAACTATGGCTACACCTTC.

This clone was counted once. This chain joins TRBV29-1 and TRBJ2-3; TRBD2 might be the D (5 bases). The V gene's germline CDR1 is SQVTM and CDR2 ANQGSEA. This CDR3 contains 12 residues. Trimming shortened V by 7 bases and J by 0 bases, and 8 bases separated the two germline ends. The CDR3 DNA follows: TGCAGCGGGACTGCTAGCACAGATACGCAGTATTTT. This sequence encodes CSGTASTDTQYF.

The chain combines TRBV5-5 with TRBJ1-6, with D possibly matching TRBD1 (5 bases). The CDR3 has 13 amino acids. Deletions cut 4 bases from V and 13 bases from J, with 15 bases between. The germline V gene encodes CDR1 SGHKS and CDR2 YYEKEE (reference sequence). This CDR3 reads CASSPGGYFPLHF. DNA for the CDR3: TGTGCCAGCAGCCCGGGGGGGTACTTCCCCCTCCACTTT.

This clone appeared a few times. The chain uses TRBV9 and TRBJ2-3; 7 bases fit TRBD2. The CDR3 is 15 residues long. J gave up 1 base and V 4 bases, and 6 bases lay outside the gene matches. The germline gives CDR1 SGDLS, CDR2 YYNGEE. The CDR3 protein is CASSRFLAGTDTQYF. CDR3 DNA: TGTGCCAGCAGCAGGTTTCTAGCGGGCACAGATACGCAGTATTTT.

This clone occurred once. This chain connects TRBV5-1 to TRBJ2-3, with D tentatively TRBD2 (5 bases). The CDR3 extends over 13 amino acids. With 6 bases removed from V and 6 bases from J, the gap between germline ends came to 14 bases. Germline V gives CDR1 SGHRS, CDR2 YFSETQ. CDR3 loop: CASKEAAEDTQYF. In nucleotides, the CDR3 is TGCGCCAGCAAGGAGGCGGCGGAGGATACGCAGTATTTT. The entire variable domain, with the rest obtained from reference TRBV5-1 and TRBJ2-3, is as follows: KAGVTQTPRYLIKTRGQQVTLSCSPISGHRSVSWYQQTPGQGLQFLFEYFSETQRNKGNFPGRFSGRQFSNSRSEMNVSTLELGDSALYLCASKEAAEDTQYFGPGTRLTVL.

The chain links TRBV4-2 to TRBJ2-3; 10 nucleotides agree with TRBD2. The length of the CDR3 is 17 residues. Germline V gene data show CDR1 as LGHNA and CDR2 as YNFKEQ. Unmatched junction bases numbered 8, after V lost 0 bases and J lost 5 bases. The CDR3 here is CASSQDRASGGKDTQYF. The CDR3 coding sequence is TGTGCCAGCAGCCAAGATAGGGCTAGCGGGGGAAAAGATACGCAGTATTTT.

This chain connects TRBV5-1 to TRBJ2-3, with TRBD2 matching 9 bases. J was trimmed by 5 bases and V by 1 base; bases with no gene match: 8. This CDR3 is 16 amino acids long. CDR1 and CDR2 (germline): SGHRS, YFSETQ. DNA of the CDR3: TGCGCCAGCAGCTTGACCTTAGCGGGAGTTAAAGATACGCAGTATTTT. Translation: CASSLTLAGVKDTQYF.

V is TRBV7-2 and J is TRBJ1-4; TRBD1 matches 7 bases. This CDR3 has 16 amino acids. CDR1 SGHTA and CDR2 FQGNSA come from the germline V gene. V gave up 1 base and J gave up 6 bases; unmatched junction bases: 8. CDR3 DNA sequence: TGTGCCAGCAGCTTAGGATACAGGGGTGGTTATGAAAAACTGTTTTTT. It translates to CASSLGYRGGYEKLFF.

The chain links TRBV5-5 to TRBJ2-1; 11 bases line up with TRBD2. Germline CDR1 is SGHKS and CDR2 is YYEKEE (reference sequence). CDR3 length equals 16 residues. V gave up 0 bases and J gave up 5 bases; unmatched junction bases: 4. In nucleotides, the CDR3 is TGTGCCAGCAGCTTGGAGGGACTAGCGGTTGACAATGAGCAGTTCTTC. As protein: CASSLEGLAVDNEQFF.